The 20 T cell receptor beta chains in this list originate from one sample, sequenced in a study of tumor-infiltrating lymphocytes in primary liver carcinoma. Constant-region priming of around 490 ng total RNA yielded TCR beta cDNA. Nested multiplex PCR, run for three rounds with slightly modified ARM-PCR, yielded TCR beta libraries. TRBV1-TRBV30 forward primers paired with a C-beta reverse primer were used in the first two PCR rounds, which ran about 11 cycles each. MiXCR was run by TCRdb on the multiplex PCR reads, yielding one entry per CDR3 protein. The sample includes 95,000 to 150,000 distinct CDR3 sequences, less than 80% of them seen just once. Taking about 20-31 mg of unsorted bulk tissue, the authors co-extracted RNA and DNA. Sequencing was performed on liver tumor tissue from sampling region 1. This sample's subset: tumor region T1, superior pole. These TCRs come from a woman aged 55-70 years with primary liver carcinoma and hepatitis B virus infection.

Details on this clonotype: A much larger clone is a single base away; this may be a read error. The V gene is TRBV10-3, the J gene TRBJ2-3, with TRBD2 matching over 15 bases. The trim removed 6 bases at V and 3 bases at J, leaving 4 bases unmatched. Germline V gene sequence: CDR1 ENHRY, CDR2 SYGVKD. There are 16 residues in the CDR3. In DNA form, the CDR3 reads TGTGCCATCAGGCGGGGACTAGCGGGAGGAACAGATACGCAGTATTTT. This gives the protein CAIRRGLAGGTDTQYF.

For this clonotype: A junction boundary mismatches the germline segment, possibly from a read error. This chain joins TRBV5-1 and TRBJ1-2, with 10 nucleotides matching TRBD1. The germline V gene encodes CDR1 SGHRS and CDR2 YFSETQ. This CDR3 has 14 residues. The CDR3 DNA reads TGCGACAGCAGCTTGACAGGGGGCGCCTATGGCTACACCTTC. Translating gives CDSSLTGGAYGYTF.

On this clonotype itself: A much larger clone differs from this one at a single base, so this may be a read error. The V gene is TRBV12-3 or TRBV12-4, the J gene TRBJ2-3; tentative D call: TRBD2 (6 bases). The CDR3 is 15 amino acids. V lost 1 base and J lost 7, with 15 bases in between. The CDR3 sequence is CASSLGSRAGNTQYF. CDR3 DNA: TGTGCCAGCAGTTTAGGGAGCAGGGCGGGAAATACGCAGTATTTT.

About this clonotype: A clone one base away is much larger, so this may be a read error. This chain uses TRBV29-1 with TRBJ2-1; 11 bases line up with TRBD2. Germline CDR1 reads SQVTM; CDR2 reads ANQGSEA. CDR3 size: 20 residues. The DNA for the CDR3 is TGCAGCGTTGAAGAAATCCCACTACTAGCGGGAGAAAGAGTGAACAATGGGCAGTTCTTC. It specifies CSVEEIPLLAGERVNNGQFF.

Of note for this clonotype: This sequence may be a read error, since a much larger clone differs from it by one base. This CDR3 reads CAWREGQVNTEAFF. For the CDR3, the DNA is TGTGCCTGGAGAGAGGGACAGGTGAACACTGAAGCTTTCTTT. This sequence joins TRBV30 and TRBJ1-1; 8 bases match TRBD1. Germline CDR1 and CDR2: GTSNPN and SVGIG (reference sequence). There are 14 residues in the CDR3. After removal of 3 bases from V and 0 bases from J, the junction contained 3 bases not matched to a gene.

Concerning this clonotype: At one boundary the junction diverges from the germline segment, which might be a read error. The J gene is TRBJ2-3, the V gene TRBV11-2; D is unresolved. The CDR3 runs to 12 residues. Germline CDR1 SGHAT, CDR2 FQNNGV. CDR3 in amino acids: CTSSHWADTQYF. Here the CDR3 DNA reads TGTACCAGCAGCCACTGGGCGGATACACAGTATTTT.

This clonotype came up a few times. One base away lies a much larger clone, so this may be a sequencing read error. V is TRBV29-1 and J is TRBJ1-2, with a tentative D call TRBD1 (6 bases). The CDR3 consists of 14 residues. Germline V lookup: CDR1 SQVTM, CDR2 ANQGSEA. The CDR3, as DNA: TGCAGCGTTGAAGGGGCAGGGGTTAACTATGGCTACGCCTTC. Encoded protein: CSVEGAGVNYGYAF.

This clonotype was found a few times. The CDR3 end shows no conserved phenylalanine or tryptophan, and so a read error is likely. The rearrangement uses TRBV11-2 and TRBJ2-7, with 8 positions matching TRBD1. CDR1 and CDR2 from the germline V gene are SGHAT and FQNNGV. With V trimmed by 9 bases and J by 6 bases, 7 bases remained unmatched. The CDR3 sequence is 12 residues long. The CDR3 here is CASSRQGAEQYL. In DNA form, the CDR3 reads TGTGCCAGTAGCCGCCAGGGGGCCGAGCAGTACCTC.

This clonotype was seen a handful of times. As the CDR3 is not closed by the conserved phenylalanine or tryptophan, this likely results from a read error. The rearrangement links TRBV28 to TRBJ1-2; perhaps TRBD1 as D (5 bases). This CDR3 spans 15 amino acids. Germline CDR1 is MDHEN and CDR2 is SYDVKM. Trimming stripped 5 bases from V and 8 bases from J, with 21 bases between. The CDR3 DNA reads as TGTGCCAGCAGTCGCGCTCCCGGGGGGGTTGGAGGCTACACCTCC. As protein: CASSRAPGGVGGYTS.

With regard to this clonotype: A much larger clonotype is one base distant, so this may be a read error. The chain has TRBV6-5 and TRBJ2-7; D call uncertain. Germline-derived CDR1 and CDR2 are MNHEY and SVGAGI. The CDR3 loop spans 14 amino acids. The CDR3 loop is CASREPGSTYEEYF. CDR3 coding DNA: TGTGCCAGCAGAGAACCGGGCAGTACCTACGAGGAGTACTTC.

The chain links TRBV5-1 to TRBJ1-1; 7 bases fit TRBD1. The V gene's germline CDR1 is SGHRS and CDR2 YFSETQ. The CDR3 extends over 17 amino acids. Trimming removed 1 base from V and 3 bases from J; junction bases left unmatched: 12. Here the CDR3 reads CASSLQPGGRGDTEAFF. The CDR3 DNA reads TGCGCCAGCAGCTTGCAACCAGGGGGACGTGGGGACACTGAAGCTTTCTTT.

This clonotype came up many times. The chain combines TRBV12-3 or TRBV12-4 with TRBJ2-1; 11 bases are shared with TRBD2. The trim removed 3 bases at V and 8 bases at J, leaving 6 bases unmatched. The CDR3 runs 15 residues. The CDR3 loop reads CASSFTTSGDYEQFF. The CDR3 DNA reads TGTGCCAGCAGTTTTACGACTAGCGGGGACTATGAGCAGTTCTTC.

The V call is TRBV7-9, the J call TRBJ2-5, with 9 bases identical to TRBD2. The CDR3 has 16 residues. J lost 0 bases, V lost 5 bases, and 7 bases had no gene match. The germline V gene encodes CDR1 SEHNR and CDR2 FQNEAQ (reference sequence). The CDR3, as DNA: TGTGCCAGCAGCCCCAGGACTAGCGAGAACCAAGAGACCCAGTACTTC. As protein: CASSPRTSENQETQYF. Filled out from reference TRBV7-9 and TRBJ2-5, the complete variable domain reads DTGVSQNPRHKITKRGQNVTFRCDPISEHNRLYWYRQTLGQGPEFLTYFQNEAQLEKSRLLSDRFSAERPKGSFSTLEIQRTEQGDSAMYLCASSPRTSENQETQYFGPGTRLLVL.

About this clonotype itself: A read error is likely, as this CDR3 ends without the conserved phenylalanine or tryptophan. V and J are TRBV5-4 and TRBJ1-1; D not certain. V shed 1 base and J shed 0 bases, with 10 bases lying between them. This CDR3 has 15 residues. Germline CDR1 SGHNT, CDR2 YYREEE (reference sequence). The CDR3 DNA sequence: TGTGCCAGCAGCTTGAATTTGGCTGTGAACACTGAAGCTTTCCTT. This translates into CASSLNLAVNTEAFL.

The chain carries TRBV28 and TRBJ2-7; 9 bases agree with TRBD1. Germline loops: CDR1 MDHEN, CDR2 SYDVKM. Trimming cost V 2 bases and J 12 bases; bases outside gene matches: 20. This CDR3 has 17 amino acids. The CDR3, as DNA: TGTGCCAGCAGTTTAGGACTACCGGGACAGGGCCGGCTTAGGTGGTACTTC. Translation gives CASSLGLPGQGRLRWYF.

This clonotype appeared a few times. CDR3 residues: CASSEAPVGPSTNEKLFF. For the CDR3, the DNA is TGTGCCAGCAGTGAAGCGCCTGTGGGGCCCTCAACTAATGAAAAACTGTTTTTT. The chain employs TRBV6-1 and TRBJ1-4; TRBD1 is a possible D gene (5 bases). Germline V gene sequence: CDR1 MNHNS, CDR2 SASEGT. The CDR3 length is 18 residues. The ends were cut back, 0 bases at V and 0 bases at J, with 14 bases in the middle.

In regard to this clonotype: One end of the junction varies from germline; a read error may be responsible. The chain joins TRBV11-3 to TRBJ2-1; 11 bases are shared with TRBD2. The CDR3 consists of 17 residues. Looked up from germline, CDR1 is SGHNT and CDR2 is YENEEA. CDR3 DNA: TGTGCCAGCAGCCTTTTAGCGGGAGGGGTAGGGTTCAATGAGCGGTTCTTC. Protein: CASSLLAGGVGFNERFF.

This CDR3 is CSVETCNEQFF. Written as DNA, the CDR3 is TGCAGCGTTGAGACCTGTAATGAGCAGTTCTTC. The V and J genes are TRBV29-1 and TRBJ2-1, with D uncertain. The CDR3 loop spans 11 amino acids. Germline V gives CDR1 SQVTM, CDR2 ANQGSEA. The V end lost 3 bases, the J end lost 7 bases, and 7 bases lay between the germline ends.

This clonotype was counted at least ten times. The rearrangement links TRBV29-1 to TRBJ2-3; D not resolved. This CDR3 is built from 13 residues. Trimming shortened V by 3 bases and J by 2 bases, and 9 bases separated the two germline ends. Germline CDR1 reads SQVTM; CDR2 reads ANQGSEA. The CDR3 region is CSVEVGSTDTQYF. In DNA form, the CDR3 reads TGCAGCGTTGAGGTTGGGTCCACAGATACGCAGTATTTT.

About this clonotype: As the CDR3 is not closed by the conserved phenylalanine or tryptophan, this likely results from a read error. The DNA is left out, because the CDR3 cannot be placed on it with certainty; the CDR3 is given as TCRdb lists it. The V gene is TRBV29-1, the J gene TRBJ2-1; the D segment call TRBD1 is taken from the table without a DNA check. The CDR3 numbers 13 amino acids, ends counted. Germline CDR1 reads SQVTM; CDR2 reads ANQGSEA. CDR3: CSVEGGRNNEQSV.